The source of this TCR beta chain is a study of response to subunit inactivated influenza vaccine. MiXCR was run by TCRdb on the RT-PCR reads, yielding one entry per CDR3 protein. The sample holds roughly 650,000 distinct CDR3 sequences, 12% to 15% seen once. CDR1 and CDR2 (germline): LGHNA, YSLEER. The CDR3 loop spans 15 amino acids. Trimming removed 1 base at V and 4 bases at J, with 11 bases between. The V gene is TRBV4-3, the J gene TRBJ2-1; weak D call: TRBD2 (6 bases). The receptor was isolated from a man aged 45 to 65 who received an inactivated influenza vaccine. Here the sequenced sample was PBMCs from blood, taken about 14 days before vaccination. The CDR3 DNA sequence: TGCGCCAGCAGCCAAGCTACTAGCCGGTACAATGAGCAGTTCTTC. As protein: CASSQATSRYNEQFF.